The 30 T cell receptor beta chains given below trace back to one sample, sequenced in a study of T-cell memory formation after mild COVID-19 (dated by TCRdb to the early 2020s). Library creation used 5' RACE. TCRdb records Illumina NovaSeq 6000 as the sequencer. Using fastp trimming at Q25 and MiXCR clonotype assembly, TCRdb reanalyzed the public sequencing data and kept in-frame beta chains. Each CDR3 protein gets just one entry, which takes the most common genes and DNA from the rows behind it. In this sample the table shows about 140,000 distinct CDR3 sequences, 13% to 15% of which occur a single time. Of the sample, about 30% is held by the ten largest clones. The sample consisted of PBMCs or a T cell subset sorted from them (not recorded which). These TCRs come from an adult woman who had mild COVID-19 (a few samples of this study predate the infection). The sample titles of this study are shuffled in the database, so cell type and time point are left out; the donor was told from shared clones.

The sample holds many counts of this clonotype. This chain connects TRBV12-5 to TRBJ2-1; 9 nucleotides line up with TRBD2. Germline-derived CDR1 and CDR2 are LGHNT and FRNRAP. V was pared by 6 bases and J by 9 bases, with 18 bases of the junction left unmatched. The CDR3 runs 17 residues. CDR3 DNA sequence: TGTGCTAGTGGCACCTCTTTGAGTAGCGGGAGAACAGCTGAGCAGTTCTTC. It specifies CASGTSLSSGRTAEQFF.

Ten or more counts support this clonotype. The chain uses TRBV5-4 and TRBJ2-7; 9 bases align to TRBD1. The CDR3 is made up of 14 amino acids. In germline, CDR1 is SGHNT, CDR2 YYREEE (reference sequence). Losses at the gene ends were 4 bases for V and 3 bases for J; bases not matched to a gene: 5. In DNA, the CDR3 is TGTGCCAGCAGCCCCGGGACAGGGAACTACGAGCAGTACTTC. Its protein is CASSPGTGNYEQYF.

This clonotype was counted between two and nine times. This chain joins TRBV5-1 and TRBJ1-2; 7 bases line up with TRBD1. Per germline, CDR1 SGHRS and CDR2 YFSETQ. This CDR3 spans 16 amino acids. The V and J ends lost 4 bases and 4 bases, in that order; junction bases with no gene match: 13. CDR3 in amino acids: CASSLNRDSYFYGYTF. The CDR3 nucleotides are TGCGCCAGCAGCCTGAACCGGGACAGCTATTTCTATGGCTACACCTTC.

This clonotype has only a few counts. This chain uses TRBV5-1 with TRBJ1-1; D is unresolved. V was cut by 5 bases and J by 7 bases, with 12 bases left in between. The CDR3 totals 12 residues. CDR1 and CDR2 (germline): SGHRS, YFSETQ. CDR3 protein: CASRAPSLEAFF. As DNA, the CDR3 is TGCGCCAGCAGAGCCCCGTCCCTTGAAGCTTTCTTT.

V usage is TRBV7-6 and J usage is TRBJ2-3; the match to TRBD2 covers 7 bases. CDR1 and CDR2 (germline): SGHVS, FNYEAQ. The junction had 9 bases not matched to a gene; V was cut back by 2 bases and J by 4 bases. This CDR3 is built from 16 residues. The CDR3 protein is CASSLRASGNPDTQYF. CDR3 DNA sequence: TGTGCCAGCAGCTTAAGGGCCAGCGGGAACCCAGATACGCAGTATTTT.

V gene TRBV5-4 combines with J gene TRBJ1-2; D is perhaps TRBD1 (6 bases). This CDR3 is 14 amino acids long. CDR1 is SGHNT and CDR2 is YYREEE in the germline V gene (reference sequence). The V end lost 4 bases, the J end lost 8 bases, and 18 bases lay between the germline ends. CDR3 loop: CASSARGAGGGYTF. CDR3 in DNA: TGTGCCAGCAGCGCCCGGGGGGCCGGGGGCGGCTACACCTTC. Together with reference TRBV5-4 and TRBJ1-2, the CDR3 gives the full variable domain: ETGVTQSPTHLIKTRGQQVTLRCSSQSGHNTVSWYQQALGQGPQFIFQYYREEENGRGNFPPRFSGLQFPNYSSELNVNALELDDSALYLCASSARGAGGGYTFGSGTRLTVV.

The chain joins TRBV19 to TRBJ2-7; the match to TRBD2 covers 9 bases. Germline lookup yields CDR1 LNHDA and CDR2 SQIVND (reference sequence). The V gene end was trimmed by 3 bases and the J gene end by 4 bases; junction bases not matched to a gene: 10. The CDR3 contains 16 residues. The CDR3 DNA is TGTGCCAGTAGTATCGCGGGACTAGCTCCAATTTACGAGCAGTACTTC. Translation gives CASSIAGLAPIYEQYF. The full variable domain, completed using reference TRBV19 and TRBJ2-7, is DGGITQSPKYLFRKEGQNVTLSCEQNLNHDAMYWYRQDPGQGLRLIYYSQIVNDFQKGDIAEGYSVSREKKESFPLTVTSAQKNPTAFYLCASSIAGLAPIYEQYFGPGTRLTVT.

The chain has TRBV7-9 and TRBJ2-6, with 9 bases identical to TRBD1. The CDR3 is made up of 16 amino acids. Germline V gives CDR1 SEHNR, CDR2 FQNEAQ (reference sequence). The J segment lost 4 bases and the V segment lost 5 bases, leaving 6 bases of the junction unmatched. The CDR3 sequence: CASSQTGGYGANVLTF. The CDR3 DNA reads as TGTGCCAGCAGCCAGACAGGGGGTTACGGGGCCAACGTCCTGACTTTC. The complete variable domain, with remaining parts taken from reference TRBV7-9 and TRBJ2-6, reads DTGVSQNPRHKITKRGQNVTFRCDPISEHNRLYWYRQTLGQGPEFLTYFQNEAQLEKSRLLSDRFSAERPKGSFSTLEIQRTEQGDSAMYLCASSQTGGYGANVLTFGAGSRLTVL.

This clonotype was counted ten times or more. The rearrangement uses TRBV7-8 and TRBJ2-5; a possible D gene is TRBD1 (6 bases). CDR1 is SGHVS, CDR2 FQNEAQ, per germline. This CDR3 comprises 14 residues. The germline V and J ends were trimmed by 5 bases and 5 bases, with 15 bases remaining between them. CDR3 bases: TGTGCCAGCAGCCGGGACATCGGGATGGAGACCCAGTACTTC. This codes for CASSRDIGMETQYF.

This clonotype was seen repeatedly, ten times or more. The chain couples TRBV12-3 or TRBV12-4 to TRBJ2-7; TRBD1 matches 8 bases. V dropped 3 bases and J dropped 2; count of bases not matched to a gene: 3. This CDR3 spans 14 amino acids. CDR3 DNA: TGTGCCAGCAGTTTGGGGGACAGGACCTACGAGCAGTACTTC. Translating gives CASSLGDRTYEQYF.

This clonotype was detected once. The gene calls are TRBV4-3 and TRBJ2-1, with 8 bases lining up with TRBD2. Unmatched junction bases numbered 5, after V lost 1 base and J lost 3 bases. The CDR3 sequence is 16 residues long. The V gene's germline CDR1 is LGHNA and CDR2 YSLEER. CDR3 loop: CASSQVTLAVYNEQFF. The CDR3 nucleotides are TGCGCCAGCAGCCAAGTGACACTAGCGGTCTACAATGAGCAGTTCTTC.

The chain has TRBV29-1 and TRBJ2-7, with 7 bases fitting TRBD1. With V trimmed by 3 bases and J by 3 bases, 8 bases remained unmatched. CDR1 and CDR2 from the germline V gene are SQVTM and ANQGSEA. CDR3 length equals 14 residues. Here the CDR3 reads CSVDSQGESYEQYF. The DNA for the CDR3 is TGCAGCGTTGATTCGCAGGGGGAGAGCTACGAGCAGTACTTC.

V is TRBV29-1 and J is TRBJ1-2; no clear D gene. The CDR3 length is 13 residues. V dropped 1 base and J dropped 3 bases, with 9 bases sitting between them. The V gene's germline CDR1 is SQVTM and CDR2 ANQGSEA. The CDR3 here is CSVEGGFDYGYTF. The CDR3 nucleotides are TGCAGCGTTGAAGGGGGATTCGACTATGGCTACACCTTC.

This clonotype was picked up a small number of times. This chain joins TRBV2 and TRBJ1-5; D not resolved. The CDR3 has 15 amino acids. Trimming removed 2 bases at V and 4 bases at J, with 12 bases between. The germline CDR1 and CDR2 sequences are SNHLY and FYNNEI. The CDR3 spells CASSELGRRNQPQHF. The CDR3 DNA sequence: TGTGCCAGCAGTGAACTTGGCCGAAGGAATCAGCCCCAGCATTTT.

The rearrangement uses TRBV7-9 and TRBJ2-5; 16 bases align to TRBD2. The junction had 8 bases not matched to a gene; V was cut back by 5 bases and J by 5 bases. There are 17 residues in the CDR3. The germline V gene encodes CDR1 SEHNR and CDR2 FQNEAQ (reference sequence). CDR3 coding DNA: TGTGCCAGCAGCCCCGGGACTAGCGGGAGGGCCGGTGAGACCCAGTACTTC. Its protein product is CASSPGTSGRAGETQYF.

This clonotype was recorded many times. CDR3 nucleotides: TGTGCCAGCAGTGAACCGACAGGGACCTACGAGCAGTACTTC. Translating it yields CASSEPTGTYEQYF. The rearrangement joins TRBV25-1 to TRBJ2-7; 7 bases map to TRBD1. With 2 bases clipped from V and 2 bases from J, the junction kept 3 bases outside the gene matches. There are 14 residues in the CDR3. Germline CDR1 and CDR2: MGHDK and SYGVNS.

This clonotype has just a few counts. The chain is built from TRBV20-1 and TRBJ2-1; D unclear. The CDR3 is made up of 17 amino acids. Trimming took off 0 bases at V and 0 bases at J, with 15 bases between the two ends. Germline V gives CDR1 DFQATT, CDR2 SNEGSKA (reference sequence). CDR3 DNA: TGCAGTGCTAGAGAGCTATTCCTAATTAGCTCCTACAATGAGCAGTTCTTC. Protein product: CSARELFLISSYNEQFF.

The rearrangement joins TRBV7-9 to TRBJ2-7; D remains ambiguous. The CDR3 totals 14 residues. Trimming removed 2 bases from V and 3 bases from J, with 11 bases in between. CDR1 SEHNR and CDR2 FQNEAQ come from the germline V gene (reference sequence). The CDR3 loop is CASSLKSSFYEQYF. The CDR3 nucleotides are TGTGCCAGCAGCTTAAAATCCTCGTTCTACGAGCAGTACTTC. The full variable domain, with the rest looked up from reference TRBV7-9 and TRBJ2-7, is DTGVSQNPRHKITKRGQNVTFRCDPISEHNRLYWYRQTLGQGPEFLTYFQNEAQLEKSRLLSDRFSAERPKGSFSTLEIQRTEQGDSAMYLCASSLKSSFYEQYFGPGTRLTVT.

This chain uses TRBV20-1 with TRBJ2-5; TRBD2 aligns across 15 bases. Germline CDR1 reads DFQATT; CDR2 reads SNEGSKA (reference sequence). The CDR3 extends over 17 amino acids. J gave up 5 bases and V 0 bases, and 7 bases lay outside the gene matches. The chain's CDR3 is CSAREGTSGRLEETQYF. As DNA, the CDR3 is TGCAGTGCTAGAGAGGGGACTAGCGGGAGGTTGGAGGAGACCCAGTACTTC.

This clonotype was seen a handful of times. The V call is TRBV13, the J call TRBJ1-2; D not resolved. The ends were cut back, 0 bases at V and 4 bases at J, with 6 bases in the middle. Germline V gene data show CDR1 as PRHDT and CDR2 as FYEKMQ (reference sequence). This CDR3 comprises 13 residues. DNA for the CDR3: TGTGCCAGCAGCTTAGGCGGTATCTATGGCTACACCTTC. The encoded protein is CASSLGGIYGYTF.

The chain has TRBV7-6 and TRBJ2-2, with 13 positions matching TRBD2. This CDR3 is built from 17 residues. Germline CDR1 SGHVS, CDR2 FNYEAQ. Trimming at V came to 5 bases and at J to 3 bases, leaving 6 bases not matched to a gene. CDR3 sequence: CASSTGLAGVDTGELFF. The CDR3 nucleotides are TGTGCCAGCAGCACCGGACTAGCGGGAGTCGACACCGGGGAGCTGTTTTTT.

Only a few counts were recorded for this clonotype. The chain is built from TRBV14 and TRBJ2-1; D is ambiguous. The CDR3 runs 14 residues. From germline, CDR1 is SGHDN and CDR2 FVKESK. Trimming removed 1 base from V and 13 bases from J, with 17 bases in between. CDR3 residues: CASSQGSSFFFQFF. The CDR3 nucleotides are TGTGCCAGCAGCCAAGGGTCATCTTTCTTCTTTCAGTTCTTC.

The table lists this clonotype with a few counts. The CDR3, as DNA: TGCAGCCTTCTAGCGGGGGGGCCGGATGAGCAGTTCTTC. Protein: CSLLAGGPDEQFF. The V and J genes are TRBV29-1 and TRBJ2-1, with 12 bases that match TRBD2. Germline V gives CDR1 SQVTM, CDR2 ANQGSEA. The CDR3 length is 13 residues. V trimming: 8 bases; J trimming: 8 bases; junction bases outside the gene matches: 7.

The chain has TRBV12-3 or TRBV12-4 and TRBJ1-5; D is unresolved. The CDR3 length is 14 residues. V was cut by 6 bases and J by 2 bases, with 11 bases left in between. The chain's CDR3 is CASSFGGRNQPQHF. As DNA, the CDR3 is TGTGCCAGCAGCTTCGGTGGGCGCAATCAGCCCCAGCATTTT.

CDR3 in amino acids: CASSPSPGLAGAPSTDTQYF. The CDR3 nucleotides read TGTGCCAGCAGTCCATCCCCGGGACTAGCGGGAGCTCCGAGCACAGATACGCAGTATTTT. The V and J genes are TRBV6-6 and TRBJ2-3; TRBD2 aligns across 14 bases. Germline loops: CDR1 MNHNY, CDR2 SVGAGI (reference sequence). The CDR3 is 20 amino acids. The trim removed 5 bases at V and 0 bases at J, leaving 13 bases unmatched.

This clonotype was recorded a few times. The chain recombines TRBV29-1 with TRBJ2-7, with 14 nucleotides matching TRBD2. Trimming took 3 bases from V and 3 from J; bases not matched to a gene: 7. Germline V gene sequence: CDR1 SQVTM, CDR2 ANQGSEA. The CDR3 consists of 16 residues. CDR3 bases: TGCAGCGTTGACGGACTAGCGGGAGGCGTGGGCTACGAGCAGTACTTC. It codes for CSVDGLAGGVGYEQYF.

This chain connects TRBV6-5 to TRBJ2-1; TRBD2 matches 11 bases. V trimming: 7 bases; J trimming: 5 bases; junction bases outside the gene matches: 4. The CDR3 extends over 14 amino acids. Germline V CDR1 and CDR2: MNHEY, SVGAGI. The DNA for the CDR3 is TGTGCCAGCAATCTAGCGGGGGGTAACAATGAGCAGTTCTTC. As protein: CASNLAGGNNEQFF.

This clonotype showed up just a few times. This CDR3 is CASSLSPGTMPNEQFF. CDR3 sequence (DNA): TGTGCCAGCAGCCTCTCCCCCGGGACAATGCCCAATGAGCAGTTCTTC. The chain uses TRBV7-2 and TRBJ2-1, with D possibly being TRBD1 (6 bases). The V and J ends lost 5 bases and 6 bases respectively, with 20 bases between them. The CDR3 runs 16 residues. Germline V gene sequence: CDR1 SGHTA, CDR2 FQGNSA.

The V and J genes are TRBV7-2 and TRBJ1-1; no clear D gene. The V gene lost 5 bases and the J gene lost 0 bases, with 10 bases spanning the gap. Germline V CDR1 and CDR2: SGHTA, FQGNSA. The CDR3 has 14 amino acids. The CDR3 region is CASSPRRLNTEAFF. The DNA of the CDR3 is TGTGCCAGCAGCCCAAGAAGGTTGAACACTGAAGCTTTCTTT.

This clonotype has a count of ten or more. The CDR3 is CASASTAPSYNEQFF. The CDR3 coding sequence is TGTGCCAGCGCCTCCACGGCCCCTTCCTACAATGAGCAGTTCTTC. V and J are TRBV7-9 and TRBJ2-1; D unclear. Trimming removed 8 bases from V and 1 base from J, with 15 bases in between. Germline loops: CDR1 SEHNR, CDR2 FQNEAQ (reference sequence). The CDR3 has 15 residues.